The 10 T cell receptor beta chains reported below all come from one sample, sequenced in a study of blood T cell repertoires in COVID-19. Sequenced by immunoSEQ multiplex PCR; TCRdb stores in-frame clones only, minus some. The sample has 200,000 to 250,000 clones, 88% seen once. Sequenced sample: PBMCs or T cells enriched from blood (not recorded which). These receptors came from a woman in her thirties who had recovered from COVID-19.

This chain uses TRBV19 with TRBJ1-6; D not certain. Trimming shortened V by 5 bases and J by 0 bases, and 8 bases separated the two germline ends. The CDR3 runs 15 residues. The germline V gene encodes CDR1 LNHDA and CDR2 SQIVND (reference sequence). As DNA, the CDR3 is TGTGCCAGTAGTTCAGGAGGCTCCTATAATTCACCCCTCCACTTT. It encodes CASSSGGSYNSPLHF.

The V gene is TRBV10-3, the J gene TRBJ1-5; D is possibly TRBD1 (6 bases). The V gene lost 10 bases and the J gene lost 3 bases, with 16 bases spanning the gap. The CDR3 has 14 amino acids. From germline, CDR1 is ENHRY and CDR2 SYGVKD. The CDR3 DNA sequence: TGTGCCACATCTTCACAGGGCACCAATCAGCCCCAGCATTTT. Protein product: CATSSQGTNQPQHF.

J is TRBJ1-1 and V is TRBV7-8; perhaps TRBD1 as D (6 bases). The CDR3 runs 14 residues. V was pared by 5 bases and J by 4 bases, with 14 bases between. The germline CDR1 and CDR2 sequences are SGHVS and FQNEAQ. The CDR3 nucleotides read TGTGCCAGCAGCAACGTCGGGGGGCGCACTGAAGCTTTCTTT. This codes for CASSNVGGRTEAFF.

The gene calls are TRBV7-2 and TRBJ1-1; D remains unclear. Germline V gene lookup returns CDR1 SGHTA and CDR2 FQGNSA. V lost 10 bases and J lost 1, with 13 bases in between. There are 13 residues in the CDR3. This CDR3 reads CATKTLPNTEAFF. The DNA for the CDR3 is TGTGCCACCAAGACACTCCCGAACACTGAAGCTTTCTTT. Full variable domain (rest looked up from reference TRBV7-2 and TRBJ1-1): GAGVSQSPSNKVTEKGKDVELRCDPISGHTALYWYRQSLGQGLEFLIYFQGNSAPDKSGLPSDRFSAERTGGSVSTLTIQRTQQEDSAVYLCATKTLPNTEAFFGQGTRLTVV.

The chain couples TRBV19 to TRBJ2-4, with 7 bases fitting TRBD2. The germline V gene has CDR1 LNHDA and CDR2 SQIVND (reference sequence). This CDR3 contains 15 residues. Losses at the gene ends were 4 bases for V and 1 base for J; bases not matched to a gene: 4. This chain's CDR3 is CASSSQAGAKNIQYF. CDR3 sequence (DNA): TGTGCCAGTAGTAGCCAAGCGGGGGCCAAAAACATTCAGTACTTC.

The chain has TRBV25-1 and TRBJ2-7; tentative D call: TRBD1 (6 bases). The germline CDR1 and CDR2 sequences are MGHDK and SYGVNS. Trimming removed 5 bases at V and 4 bases at J, with 9 bases between. The CDR3 contains 12 residues. Here the CDR3 reads CASSPQGYEQYF. CDR3 bases: TGTGCCAGCAGTCCCCAGGGGTACGAGCAGTACTTC.

The V call is TRBV15, the J call TRBJ1-1; tentative D call: TRBD1 (5 bases). The CDR3 is 15 residues long. Germline loops: CDR1 LNHNV, CDR2 YYDKDF (reference sequence). The V end lost 0 bases, the J end lost 5 bases, and 13 bases lay between the germline ends. The CDR3 region is CATSREVGRGTEAFF. CDR3 sequence (DNA): TGTGCCACCAGCAGAGAGGTCGGGAGGGGTACTGAAGCTTTCTTT.

This chain connects TRBV15 to TRBJ1-4, with TRBD1 as a possible D gene (6 bases). Germline CDR1 reads LNHNV; CDR2 reads YYDKDF (reference sequence). The length of the CDR3 is 13 residues. Trimming took 9 bases from V and 4 from J, leaving 12 bases between them. CDR3 region: CATCRGYNEKLFF. The CDR3 DNA reads TGTGCCACTTGCAGGGGTTATAATGAAAAACTGTTTTTT.

The chain carries TRBV4-2 and TRBJ1-6; D gene unclear. From germline, CDR1 is LGHNA and CDR2 YNFKEQ. The V and J ends lost 0 bases and 4 bases respectively, with 7 bases between them. There are 15 residues in the CDR3. The CDR3 spells CASSQEKQYNSPLHF. CDR3 sequence (DNA): TGTGCCAGCAGCCAAGAAAAACAGTATAATTCACCCCTCCACTTT.

V gene TRBV7-6 combines with J gene TRBJ2-7, with 8 bases lining up with TRBD1. The CDR3 extends over 16 amino acids. In germline, CDR1 is SGHVS, CDR2 FNYEAQ. The V and J ends lost 1 base and 6 bases, in that order; junction bases with no gene match: 11. CDR3 loop: CASSLVGGQGGPEQYF. The CDR3 DNA follows: TGTGCCAGCAGCTTAGTGGGAGGACAGGGCGGGCCCGAGCAGTACTTC. The variable domain in full, completed from reference TRBV7-6 and TRBJ2-7, reads GAGVSQSPRYKVTKRGQDVALRCDPISGHVSLYWYRQALGQGPEFLTYFNYEAQQDKSGLPNDRFSAERPEGSISTLTIQRTEQRDSAMYRCASSLVGGQGGPEQYFGPGTRLTVT.